Below, 4 T cell receptor beta chains from the same sample are listed, as sequenced in a study of CD8+ T cells in alopecia areata. Separation of pooled cutaneous lymph node cells was by sorting with CD4, CD8alpha, NKG2D, NKG2ACE and other markers. RNA extraction was followed by reverse transcription into cDNA, which acted as the sequencing template. Measured with immunoSEQ multiplex PCR; TCRdb has only the in-frame clones, and not every one. The sample shows approximately 300,000 clones, none of them appearing just once. The sample was CD4+ T cells sorted from a lymph node. The source of these receptors is a C3H/HeJ mouse with alopecia areata. The strain is characterized by the MHC haplotype H2-k.

On this clone itself: Gene names refer to mouse genes. The chain's CDR3 is CASSLTGDRSDYTF. The CDR3 bases that were read are TGTGCCAGCAGTTTGACAGGGGATCGGTCC. This sequence joins TRBV14 and TRBJ1-2; 8 bases match TRBD1. The missing CDR3 end, 4 residues past where the read stops, is filled in from the germline J gene. Germline V gene lookup returns CDR1 SGHDT and CDR2 FRDEAV. The CDR3 extends over 14 amino acids.

This clone showed up just a few times. Gene names and germline refer to mouse. The sequenced fragment ends 4 residues before the CDR3 boundary, so the rest is inferred from the germline J gene. Within the sample, other DNA sequences also encode this same CDR3. This chain links TRBV1 with TRBJ1-1; 10 bases align to TRBD1. J gave up 3 bases and V 3 bases, and 1 base lay outside the gene matches. This CDR3 comprises 14 residues. CDR1 is NSQYPW, CDR2 LRSPGD, per germline (reference sequence). CDR3 bases read: TGCACCTGCAGTGCCGGACAGGGGGACACA. Protein sequence: CTCSAGQGDT. The entire CDR3 is CTCSAGQGDTEVFF. The full variable domain, in which reference TRBV1 and TRBJ1-1 provide the parts outside the CDR3, is VTLLEQNPRWRLVPRGQAVNLRCILKNSQYPWMSWYQQDLQKQLQWLFTLRSPGDKEVKSLPGADYLATRVTDTELRLQVANMSQGRTLYCTCSAGQGDTEVFFGKGTRLTVV.

With respect to this clone: The gene names here belong to mouse. The read ends 4 residues before the CDR3 terminus; that terminus is restored from the germline J gene. J is TRBJ2-4 and V is TRBV13-2; D is possibly TRBD1 (5 bases). Germline assignment: CDR1 NNHNN and CDR2 SYGAGS (reference sequence). V was cut by 1 base and J by 0 bases, with 9 bases left in between. This CDR3 comprises 15 residues. CDR3 residues: CASGDRRESQNTLYF. CDR3 DNA, as far as it was read: TGTGCCAGCGGTGATCGCAGGGAGAGTCAAAAC.

This clone showed up just a few times. These gene names are mouse names. The read stops 4 residues short of the end of the CDR3; the missing end is completed from the germline J gene. The chain joins TRBV5 to TRBJ2-2; 11 bases are shared with TRBD2. The germline CDR1 and CDR2 sequences are LGHNA and YNLKQL (reference sequence). The CDR3 has 18 amino acids. V dropped 4 bases and J dropped 0; count of bases not matched to a gene: 7. The CDR3 sequence is CASSLSPTGGANTGQLYF. The sequenced CDR3 bases are TGTGCCAGCAGCCTCTCCCCGACTGGGGGGGCAAACACCGGG.